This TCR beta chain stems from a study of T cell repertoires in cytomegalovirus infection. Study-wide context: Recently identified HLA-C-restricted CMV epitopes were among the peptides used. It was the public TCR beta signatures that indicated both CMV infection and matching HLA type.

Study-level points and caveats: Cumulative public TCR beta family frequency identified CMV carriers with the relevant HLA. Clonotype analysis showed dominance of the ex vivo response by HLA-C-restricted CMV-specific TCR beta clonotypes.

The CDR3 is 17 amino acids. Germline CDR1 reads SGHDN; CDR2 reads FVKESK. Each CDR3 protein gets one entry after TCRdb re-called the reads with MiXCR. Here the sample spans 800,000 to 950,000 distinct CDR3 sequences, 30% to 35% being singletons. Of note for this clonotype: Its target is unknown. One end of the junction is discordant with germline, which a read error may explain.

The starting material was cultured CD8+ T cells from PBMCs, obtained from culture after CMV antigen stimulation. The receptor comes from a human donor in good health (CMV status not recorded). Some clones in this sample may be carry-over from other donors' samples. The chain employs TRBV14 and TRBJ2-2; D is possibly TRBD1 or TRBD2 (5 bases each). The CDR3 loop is CTSSQEVGDVTTGELFF. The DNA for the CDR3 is TGTACCAGCAGCCAAGAGGTCGGGGACGTTACCACCGGGGAGCTGTTTTTT.